The text below deals with one TCR beta chain. Its antigen is not identified. The data were produced by immunoSEQ multiplex PCR, yet TCRdb's version contains in-frame clones alone and is incomplete. The sample contains 110,000 to 150,000 clones, roughly 92% of which appear only once. The data stem from a study of T cell responses to AZD1222 COVID-19 vaccine. Study outcomes and limitations: Dominant at 160-218 and 743-854, vaccine-associated CD4 TCRs also spanned spike. The peak T cell response came first, and repertoires were sampled only after it. Donors in the cohort were predominantly white British and more often female, and clonal diversity was possibly underestimated. Seropositive status at baseline applied to only six AZD1222 recipients.

The source of this sequence is an adult in good health. The specimen comprised peripheral blood, sampled on day 0 of AZD1222 vaccination.

The CDR3 nucleotides read TGTGCCAGCAGTGAGGGGCGGGTGGCCAAAAACATTCAGTACTTC. This gives the protein CASSEGRVAKNIQYF. The rearrangement links TRBV2 to TRBJ2-4, with D perhaps matching TRBD1 or TRBD2 (5 bases each). Trimming took off 3 bases at V and 1 base at J, with 10 bases between the two ends. Germline assignment: CDR1 SNHLY and CDR2 FYNNEI. The CDR3 length is 15 residues.